These T cell receptor beta chains were read from a single sample in a study of sequential checkpoint blockade in melanoma. Profiling relied on immunoSEQ multiplex PCR, and the TCRdb table lists in-frame clones only, not all of them. The table lists roughly 6,800 clones, 28% of them singletons. This material consisted of tumor tissue (inferred from file names), taken from a patient given nivolumab and ipilimumab in sequence. Receptors originate from a human donor with melanoma. Each CDR3 is given with its conserved first and last residue. D genes are given only for firm matches. The size of a clone is reported for some rows only, either as once, few or many, or as a class for expanded clones.

CDR3 protein	CDR3 DNA	D gene	clone size	V gene	J gene
CASSILTGGTDTQYF	TGTGCCAGTAGTATATTGACCGGAGGCACAGATACGCAGTATTTT	-	few	TRBV19	TRBJ2-3
CASSSTPGLAGGLGTGELFF	TGTGCCAGCAGTTCAACCCCGGGACTAGCGGGAGGTCTTGGCACCGGGGAGCTGTTTTTT	TRBD2	many	TRBV7-4	TRBJ2-2
CASSGTSFYQETQYF	TGCGCCAGCAGTGGGACTAGCTTTTACCAAGAGACCCAGTACTTC	TRBD2	-	TRBV23-1	TRBJ2-5
CASSLSTRVGNTEAFF	TGCGCCAGCAGCTTATCGACTCGTGTCGGGAACACTGAAGCTTTCTTT	-	-	TRBV5-1	TRBJ1-1
CASSIEGMREAFF	TGTGCCAGTAGTATTGAGGGAATGAGGGAAGCTTTCTTT	-	-	TRBV19	TRBJ1-1
CASSPPKGGDTGELFF	TGTGCCAGCTCACCGCCCAAAGGGGGCGACACCGGGGAGCTGTTTTTT	TRBD1	-	TRBV18	TRBJ2-2
CASSSLNRDRVVNTEAFF	TGTGCCAGTAGTAGCTTAAACCGGGACAGGGTGGTGAACACTGAAGCTTTCTTT	TRBD1	-	TRBV19	TRBJ1-1
CASTWTGGRANYGYTF	TGTGCCAGTACCTGGACAGGGGGCCGAGCTAACTATGGCTACACCTTC	TRBD1	-	TRBV19	TRBJ1-2
CATSRDRVLAGGTQYF	TGTGCCACCAGCAGAGATCGGGTCCTAGCGGGAGGTACGCAGTATTTT	TRBD2	few	TRBV15	TRBJ2-3
CASSPTSGSSPGEQYF	TGTGCCAGCTCACCTACTAGCGGGAGCTCACCGGGCGAGCAGTACTTC	TRBD2	medium-sized	TRBV18	TRBJ2-7
CASSEGGRETQYF	TGTGCCAGCAGCGAGGGTGGACGGGAGACCCAGTACTTC	-	-	TRBV9	TRBJ2-5
CAISAGNYGYTF	TGTGCCATCAGTGCAGGCAACTATGGCTACACCTTC	-	-	TRBV6-8	TRBJ1-2
CASSLSGRAVGTGELFF	TGCGCCAGCAGCTTAAGCGGGAGGGCCGTTGGGACCGGGGAGCTGTTTTTT	TRBD2	-	TRBV5-1	TRBJ2-2
CSAVPGLDNEQFF	TGCAGCGCCGTCCCGGGACTAGACAATGAGCAGTTCTTC	TRBD2	-	TRBV29-1	TRBJ2-1
CASSYSTEGPNEQFF	TGTGCCAGCAGTTACTCGACGGAGGGCCCCAATGAGCAGTTCTTC	-	few	TRBV6-8	TRBJ2-1
CATSRDPLAGEQYF	TGTGCCACCAGCAGGGACCCACTCGCGGGGGAGCAGTACTTC	-	few	TRBV15	TRBJ2-7
CASRRRGQGYQPQHF	TGTGCCAGCAGACGAAGGGGACAGGGGTATCAGCCCCAGCATTTT	TRBD1	medium-sized	TRBV6-8	TRBJ1-5
CASSHDREAEKLFF	TGTGCCAGCAGCCACGACAGGGAGGCTGAAAAACTGTTTTTT	-	-	TRBV12-1	TRBJ1-4
CASSPRGGLKTGELFF	TGCGCCAGCAGCCCCCGAGGGGGGCTTAAAACCGGGGAGCTGTTTTTT	-	-	TRBV5-1	TRBJ2-2
CASSYRTGNTEAFF	TGTGCCAGCAGCTACCGAACAGGGAACACTGAAGCTTTCTTT	-	many	TRBV11-3	TRBJ1-1
CAIKTSGYTDTQYF	TGTGCCATCAAGACTAGCGGATACACAGATACGCAGTATTTT	TRBD2	few	TRBV6-8	TRBJ2-3
CASSTTLARKSTYEQYF	TGTGCCAGTAGTACCACACTAGCGCGTAAAAGTACCTACGAGCAGTACTTC	TRBD2	once	TRBV19	TRBJ2-7
CATSDDTNYGYTF	TGTGCCACCTCAGACGATACTAACTATGGCTACACCTTC	-	-	TRBV6-8	TRBJ1-2
CATLTGYTEAFF	TGTGCCACCCTCACAGGGTACACTGAAGCTTTCTTT	-	few	TRBV6-8	TRBJ1-1
CASRPTSGTYNEQFF	TGTGCCAGCCGCCCAACTAGCGGGACTTACAATGAGCAGTTCTTC	TRBD2	-	TRBV19	TRBJ2-1
CASSLVPGGSYEQFF	TGTGCCAGCAGCTTAGTCCCAGGGGGCTCCTATGAGCAGTTCTTC	TRBD1	medium-sized	TRBV11-3	TRBJ2-1
CASSYSDIANYGYTF	TGTGCCAGCAGTTACTCGGACATAGCTAACTATGGCTACACCTTC	-	few	TRBV6-8	TRBJ1-2
CASGEGQPQHF	TGTGCTAGTGGGGAGGGCCAGCCCCAGCATTTT	-	-	TRBV12-5	TRBJ1-5
CASSDGTSGIKGTGELFF	TGTGCCAGCAGTGACGGGACTAGCGGGATCAAGGGCACCGGGGAGCTGTTTTTT	TRBD2	few	TRBV9	TRBJ2-2
CASSSTRGEGPQYF	TGTGCCAGCAGCTCCACTCGGGGGGAGGGTCCGCAGTATTTT	TRBD2	few	TRBV11-3	TRBJ2-3
CASLQDGLGYGYTF	TGTGCCAGCCTGCAGGACGGCCTAGGCTATGGCTACACCTTC	-	-	TRBV28	TRBJ1-2
CASSLASWAGGETQYF	TGCGCCAGCAGCTTGGCATCGTGGGCGGGAGGGGAGACCCAGTACTTC	TRBD2	-	TRBV5-1	TRBJ2-5
CSALTGGHYGYTF	TGCAGCGCCCTGACAGGGGGCCACTATGGCTACACCTTC	TRBD1	-	TRBV29-1	TRBJ1-2
CASTPGRGSGRPGGEQYF	TGTGCCAGCACCCCGGGCCGGGGTAGCGGGAGGCCCGGCGGAGAGCAGTACTTC	TRBD2	few	TRBV9	TRBJ2-7
CASSLTVQGGYEQYF	TGTGCCAGCAGCTTAACCGTTCAGGGGGGCTACGAGCAGTACTTC	-	many	TRBV11-3	TRBJ2-7
CASSLAPAGGPADTQYF	TGTGCCAGCAGCTTGGCCCCAGCGGGAGGGCCCGCAGATACGCAGTATTTT	TRBD2	-	TRBV11-3	TRBJ2-3
CASSGGITGGRSPLHF	TGTGCCAGCAGCGGAGGCATCACAGGGGGGAGATCACCCCTCCACTTT	TRBD1	-	TRBV7-8	TRBJ1-6
CASSRQGLPDTQYF	TGTGCCAGCAGCCGACAGGGGTTGCCAGATACGCAGTATTTT	TRBD1	few	TRBV7-6	TRBJ2-3
CASSPSDRGLNTEAFF	TGTGCCAGCAGCCCGAGCGACAGGGGATTGAACACTGAAGCTTTCTTT	TRBD1	many	TRBV11-3	TRBJ1-1
CASVNYSNQPQHF	TGTGCCAGCGTGAATTATAGCAATCAGCCCCAGCATTTT	-	few	TRBV6-8	TRBJ1-5
CAWSRDRGRGTEAFF	TGTGCCTGGAGCCGAGACAGGGGTCGGGGGACTGAAGCTTTCTTT	TRBD1	-	TRBV30	TRBJ1-1
CASGTNSGTEAFF	TGTGCCAGCGGAACGAATTCGGGGACTGAAGCTTTCTTT	-	few	TRBV6-8	TRBJ1-1
CASSLGATKETQYF	TGTGCCAGCAGCTTAGGGGCCACGAAAGAGACCCAGTACTTC	-	few	TRBV11-3	TRBJ2-5
CASSEYRQSFYGYTF	TGTGCCAGCAGTGAATATAGGCAGTCATTTTATGGCTACACCTTC	-	-	TRBV25-1	TRBJ1-2
CATSRDRGADTQYF	TGTGCCACCAGCAGAGATAGGGGTGCAGATACGCAGTATTTT	-	-	TRBV15	TRBJ2-3
CASSADRRGGKPQHF	TGTGCCAGCAGCGCGGACAGGCGGGGGGGGAAGCCCCAGCATTTT	TRBD1	-	TRBV14	TRBJ1-5
CSASSGSTRGAQYF	TGCAGCGCCTCTAGCGGGAGTACCCGAGGGGCCCAGTACTTC	TRBD2	-	TRBV29-1	TRBJ2-5